The clone carrying this TCR beta chain appeared once. Per the original data handling: From reference gene primer amplification, estimates of nucleated cell counts were derived. The method was immunoSEQ multiplex PCR; TCRdb's version includes in-frame clones alone and lacks a portion of them. For V, J and clone size, that table is used; D and trimming come from the DNA. Of around 40,000 clones detected, 70% to 90% appear once; the ten largest clones hold about 8.6%. These data originate in a study of blood T cell repertoires in COVID-19. Study background: PBMCs, B-cell-depleted T cells, or T cells were the source of the cDNA or gDNA that made up the material.

V shed 5 bases, J shed 5 bases, and the junction held 11 bases outside the gene matches. Germline assignment: CDR1 SGHAT and CDR2 FQNNGV. CDR3 size: 16 residues. This TCR was sampled from a man in his sixties with active COVID-19. The rearrangement joins TRBV11-2 to TRBJ2-1; 8 nucleotides align to TRBD2. The sample taken for sequencing was peripheral blood. CDR3: CASSQGLVRADNEQFF. Written as DNA, the CDR3 is TGTGCCAGCAGCCAGGGACTAGTCAGAGCCGACAATGAGCAGTTCTTC.